The following is a T cell receptor (beta chain) sequence with its context. The sample belongs to a study of control samples from healthy donors and cancer patients. Sequenced by immunoSEQ multiplex PCR; TCRdb stores in-frame clones only, minus some. This table has roughly 120,000 clones, about 94% appearing once. V shed 0 bases and J shed 3 bases, with 16 bases lying between them. This CDR3 is built from 17 residues. Germline V lookup: CDR1 SGDLS, CDR2 YYNGEE. The specimen sequenced was blood. The chain carries TRBV9 and TRBJ2-1; D is uncertain. The sequence derives from a man aged 25-40 years in good health. The CDR3 here is CASSVGAPGKGYNEQFF. DNA of the CDR3: TGTGCCAGCAGCGTAGGGGCTCCAGGTAAAGGCTACAATGAGCAGTTCTTC.